The TCR beta chain described here comes from a study of T cells in localized non-small cell lung cancer. Findings and caveats of the study: A median of roughly 52 of the top 100 tumor clones appeared in adjacent lung, which was paired and uninvolved. T cell clonality was highest in uninvolved adjacent lung, above tumor. Without multi-region sequencing, intratumor heterogeneity could not be excluded.

TCRdb's copy holds only in-frame clones and misses some; the assay was immunoSEQ multiplex PCR. The sample includes 55,000 to 75,000 clones, about 86% of them seen just once. A remark on this clone: Its antigen is not known.

The CDR3 totals 16 residues. Germline V gives CDR1 GTSNPN, CDR2 SVGIG (reference sequence). Trimming shortened V by 0 bases and J by 4 bases, and 19 bases separated the two germline ends. The specimen comprised peripheral blood, sampled before any cancer treatment. The receptor was isolated from a male donor older than 55 with stage III squamous cell lung carcinoma. The V and J genes are TRBV30 and TRBJ2-7; D may be TRBD1 (6 bases). The CDR3 sequence is CAWSVRASGRGYEQYF. CDR3 DNA: TGTGCCTGGAGTGTACGGGCCTCGGGCAGGGGATACGAGCAGTACTTC. The variable domain in full, with the rest retrieved from reference TRBV30 and TRBJ2-7, is SQTIHQWPATLVQPVGSPLSLECTVEGTSNPNLYWYRQAAGRGLQLLFYSVGIGQISSEVPQNLSASRPQDRQFILSSKKLLLSDSGFYLCAWSVRASGRGYEQYFGPGTRLTVT.